The subject of this entry is one T cell receptor (beta chain). The antigen remains unidentified. This sample was included in a study of T cell responses to AZD1222 COVID-19 vaccine. V was pared by 1 base and J by 8 bases, with 10 bases between. CDR3 length: 13 amino acids. TCRdb's table, derived via immunoSEQ multiplex PCR, lists solely in-frame clones and lacks some. Counted here are under 150,000 clones, roughly 88% occurring once; the ten biggest clones make up 8% to 10%. Study-wide points: Reports say nearly half of spike-specific TCRs go after unmutated variant regions.

The clonotype was recovered from an adult in good health. The sample consisted of peripheral blood, taken on day 0 of AZD1222 vaccination. The chain combines TRBV5-3 with TRBJ2-1; D not certain. TRBV5-3 is placed among ORFs of uncertain function. The CDR3 DNA follows: TGTGCCAGAAGCTTGCGGCCCCGGGATGAGCAGTTCTTC. Translating gives CARSLRPRDEQFF.